The 3 T cell receptor beta chains below all came from one sample that was sequenced in a study of blood T cell repertoires in COVID-19. TCRdb's table, derived via immunoSEQ multiplex PCR, lists solely in-frame clones and lacks some. The sample contains under 400,000 clones, more than 70% of which appear only once. What was sequenced was peripheral blood. Receptors were obtained from a woman aged 25 to 39 with COVID-19, enrolled during active disease.

This clone was recorded only once. The chain couples TRBV25-1 to TRBJ1-1; TRBD1 agrees at 10 bases. The length of the CDR3 is 18 residues. V lost 1 base, J lost 0 bases, and 8 bases stayed unmatched. The germline gives CDR1 MGHDK, CDR2 SYGVNS. CDR3 in DNA: TGTGCCAGCAGTGAATTGAAGGGGACAGGGGAAATGAACACTGAAGCTTTCTTT. Its translation: CASSELKGTGEMNTEAFF.

The chain employs TRBV11-3 and TRBJ2-7; 11 bases align to TRBD1. The CDR3 extends over 16 amino acids. After removal of 4 bases from V and 3 bases from J, the junction contained 8 bases not matched to a gene. CDR1 is SGHNT and CDR2 is YENEEA in the germline V gene. This CDR3 is CASSSRGTGGRYEQYF. The CDR3 coding sequence is TGTGCCAGCAGCTCCCGAGGGACAGGGGGTCGCTACGAGCAGTACTTC.

This clone showed up just a few times. The V call is TRBV5-4, the J call TRBJ2-2; tentative D call: TRBD1 (5 bases). Germline CDR1 and CDR2: SGHNT and YYREEE (reference sequence). The V end lost 4 bases, the J end lost 1 base, and 5 bases lay between the germline ends. The CDR3 covers 13 residues. CDR3: CASSTGNTGELFF. CDR3 nucleotide sequence: TGTGCCAGCAGCACAGGGAACACCGGGGAGCTGTTTTTT.